These T cell receptor beta chains were read from a single sample in a study of blood T cell repertoires in COVID-19. The assay was immunoSEQ multiplex PCR, and TCRdb's table has in-frame clones only and misses some. The sample includes 200,000 to 300,000 clones, about 89% of them seen just once. Sequenced sample: PBMCs or T cells enriched from blood (not recorded which). These receptors were obtained from a young woman who had recovered from COVID-19. Both conserved end residues are part of each CDR3. Each record gives: clone size, J gene, V gene, D gene, CDR3 DNA, CDR3 protein. D genes are given only for firm matches. Clone sizes are given selectively: once, few, many, or a class where the clone is expanded.

clone size: NA
J gene: TRBJ1-6
V gene: TRBV30
D gene: TRBD1
CDR3 DNA: TGTGCCTGGAGTGTAATGTGGACAGGGGAATTTGGTAATTCACCCCTCCACTTT
CDR3 protein: CAWSVMWTGEFGNSPLHF

clone size: few
J gene: TRBJ1-6
V gene: TRBV30
D gene: TRBD1
CDR3 DNA: TGTGCCTGGAGTGTCCGAGACAGGGATAATTCACCCCTCCACTTT
CDR3 protein: CAWSVRDRDNSPLHF

clone size: NA
J gene: TRBJ2-5
V gene: TRBV5-6
D gene: NA
CDR3 DNA: TGTGCCAGCAGTCAGCCGGGACTTGGGAGGGAGACCCAGTACTTC
CDR3 protein: CASSQPGLGRETQYF

clone size: NA
J gene: TRBJ2-1
V gene: TRBV19
D gene: TRBD2
CDR3 DNA: TGTGCCAGTAGTATAGATCTTCAGCGGGATTTTTACAATGAGCAGTTCTTC
CDR3 protein: CASSIDLQRDFYNEQFF

clone size: NA
J gene: TRBJ2-6
V gene: TRBV29-1
D gene: TRBD1
CDR3 DNA: TGCAGCGTTGAAATACCGGGACAGGGGGTTTCTGGGGCCAACGTCCTGACTTTC
CDR3 protein: CSVEIPGQGVSGANVLTF

clone size: NA
J gene: TRBJ2-7
V gene: TRBV5-4
D gene: NA
CDR3 DNA: TGTGCCAGCAGCGGGGCGGTCTCCTACGAGCAGTACTTC
CDR3 protein: CASSGAVSYEQYF

clone size: NA
J gene: TRBJ2-7
V gene: TRBV7-8
D gene: NA
CDR3 DNA: TGTGCCAGCTCGGAGAGGTGGCGGAACGAGCAGTACTTC
CDR3 protein: CASSERWRNEQYF

clone size: once
J gene: TRBJ2-1
V gene: TRBV7-8
D gene: NA
CDR3 DNA: TGTGCCAGCAGCCCCACCTACAATGAGCAGTTCTTC
CDR3 protein: CASSPTYNEQFF

clone size: NA
J gene: TRBJ1-4
V gene: TRBV27
D gene: NA
CDR3 DNA: TGTGCCAGCAGCCGCGGGTGGCCTTTGTATGAAAAACTGTTTTTT
CDR3 protein: CASSRGWPLYEKLFF

clone size: NA
J gene: TRBJ2-2
V gene: TRBV7-9
D gene: TRBD2
CDR3 DNA: TGTGCCAGCAGCTCCGTAGCGGGGGCGAACACCGGGGAGCTGTTTTTT
CDR3 protein: CASSSVAGANTGELFF

clone size: NA
J gene: TRBJ1-5
V gene: TRBV28
D gene: NA
CDR3 DNA: TGTGCCAGCAGTTTATACCTGGGGCGAACTAGCAATCAGCCCCAGCATTTT
CDR3 protein: CASSLYLGRTSNQPQHF

clone size: NA
J gene: TRBJ2-7
V gene: TRBV7-2
D gene: NA
CDR3 DNA: TGTGCCAGCAGCTCGGACAGAAACTACGAGCAGTACTTC
CDR3 protein: CASSSDRNYEQYF

clone size: NA
J gene: TRBJ1-2
V gene: TRBV10-2
D gene: TRBD1
CDR3 DNA: TGCGCCAGCAGCCTCGACAGGGTCTATGGCTACACCTTC
CDR3 protein: CASSLDRVYGYTF

clone size: NA
J gene: TRBJ2-7
V gene: TRBV2
D gene: TRBD1
CDR3 DNA: TGTGCCAGCAGTGAAACTGGGACAGGTGCCTACGAGCAGTACTTC
CDR3 protein: CASSETGTGAYEQYF

clone size: NA
J gene: TRBJ2-7
V gene: TRBV7-8
D gene: NA
CDR3 DNA: TGTGCCAGCAGCCTGATGACACACGAGCAGTACTTC
CDR3 protein: CASSLMTHEQYF

clone size: NA
J gene: TRBJ1-4
V gene: TRBV5-5
D gene: TRBD1
CDR3 DNA: TGTGCCAGCAGCCGACAGGGGAGGGATAATGAAAAACTGTTTTTT
CDR3 protein: CASSRQGRDNEKLFF

clone size: NA
J gene: TRBJ2-7
V gene: TRBV5-4
D gene: NA
CDR3 DNA: TGTGCCAGCAGCTTGGAACTCTTAAACTACGAGCAGTACTTC
CDR3 protein: CASSLELLNYEQYF

clone size: NA
J gene: TRBJ1-6
V gene: TRBV29-1
D gene: TRBD1
CDR3 DNA: TGCAGCGTTCTAGACAGGGTAGACTCACCCCTCCACTTT
CDR3 protein: CSVLDRVDSPLHF

clone size: NA
J gene: TRBJ2-7
V gene: TRBV19
D gene: TRBD1
CDR3 DNA: TGTGCCAGTAGTACCACACGACAGGGGGCGGGCTACGAGCAGTACTTC
CDR3 protein: CASSTTRQGAGYEQYF

clone size: NA
J gene: TRBJ2-7
V gene: TRBV19
D gene: NA
CDR3 DNA: TGTGCCAGTACCCAGGAGGGCAGGGACGAGCAGTACTTC
CDR3 protein: CASTQEGRDEQYF

clone size: NA
J gene: TRBJ2-6
V gene: TRBV6-1
D gene: TRBD2
CDR3 DNA: TGTGCCAGCAGTGAAGTACTAGCGGGAGCCGGGGCCAACGTCCTGACTTTC
CDR3 protein: CASSEVLAGAGANVLTF